The subject of this entry is one TCR beta chain. Its antigen specificity is not known. Base qualities are not provided; no much larger clone lies one nucleotide away. The data originate from a study of control samples from healthy donors and cancer patients (dated by TCRdb to 2020 to 2022). Library preparation used the immunoSEQ multiplex PCR assay. The table comes from immuneACCESS by way of TCRdb, which keeps in-frame sequences with V and J called. Part of the clones is missing from these tables; in studies checked, under half for an unresolved V gene and the rest for unknown reasons. Across this sample there are approximately 120,000 clones, with around 87% seen only once. Around 9% of the sample is taken by the ten largest. CDR1 SGHVS and CDR2 FQNEAQ were looked up in the germline V gene. Spanning cysteine to phenylalanine, the CDR3 consists of 15 amino acids. Of all the DNA, just the CDR3 is kept, 45 bases in frame from base 1. The V end loses 1 base and the J end loses 4 bases, and a stretch of 14 bases separates them.

The receptor's source is a man between 35 and 55 years old in good health. Source material: blood. The V and J genes are TRBV7-8 and TRBJ2-7; the D gene is perhaps TRBD1 or TRBD2, each of them matching over 5 bases. The CDR3 protein sequence reads: CASSLGGSGFYEQYF. The DNA is TGTGCCAGCAGCTTAGGGGGCAGCGGTTTTTACGAGCAGTACTTC.